Following are 2 T cell receptor beta chains from one sample sequenced in a study of blood T cell repertoires in COVID-19. The protocol was immunoSEQ multiplex PCR, while the TCRdb copy is restricted to in-frame clones and leaves out a portion. The sample includes around 100,000 clones, approximately 88% seen only once; the top ten take roughly 6%. The sample consisted of peripheral blood. Every receptor here comes from a woman aged 60 to 75 with acute or convalescent COVID-19.

The chain recombines TRBV12-5 with TRBJ1-1, with 7 bases that match TRBD1. This CDR3 contains 15 residues. Trimming at V came to 1 base and at J to 6 bases, leaving 8 bases not matched to a gene. The germline V gene has CDR1 LGHNT and CDR2 FRNRAP. CDR3 region: CASGLGQGLFSEAFF. Here the CDR3 DNA reads TGTGCTAGTGGTTTGGGACAGGGCCTGTTTTCTGAAGCTTTCTTT.

The V and J genes are TRBV2 and TRBJ2-1, with a possible D match to TRBD2 (5 bases). Trimming cost V 4 bases and J 9 bases, with 19 bases left between them. This CDR3 comprises 15 residues. Germline V gene sequence: CDR1 SNHLY, CDR2 FYNNEI. As DNA, the CDR3 is TGTGCCAGCAGTGCGGTGGGAGTGGGATTTGTTGAGCAGTTCTTC. It specifies CASSAVGVGFVEQFF.